These 20 T cell receptor beta chains originate from one sample sequenced in a study of cytomegalovirus exposure and HLA in healthy donors. The PCR ran on 60 Vbeta and 13 Jbeta primers. Using immunoSEQ multiplex PCR, the repertoire was profiled, and TCRdb retains in-frame clones only, with some absent. The profile shows tens of thousands of clones, roughly 78% of them singletons. The source material was PBMCs. Source of these receptors: a male donor in good health and CMV-seropositive.

The V and J genes are TRBV30 and TRBJ2-5; no firm D call. The CDR3 runs to 13 residues. Looked up from germline, CDR1 is GTSNPN and CDR2 is SVGIG (reference sequence). Trimming removed 0 bases at V and 1 base at J, with 6 bases between. Here the CDR3 reads CAWSVSPQETQYF. In DNA, the CDR3 is TGTGCCTGGAGTGTGAGTCCCCAAGAGACCCAGTACTTC.

V is TRBV7-8 and J is TRBJ2-5, with TRBD1 identical over 8 bases. Germline lookup yields CDR1 SGHVS and CDR2 FQNEAQ. This CDR3 spans 14 amino acids. With V trimmed by 4 bases and J by 5 bases, 6 bases remained unmatched. In DNA form, the CDR3 reads TGTGCCAGCAGCTACGGACAGGGATGGGAGACCCAGTACTTC. Translated: CASSYGQGWETQYF.

Notes on this clone: One end of the junction varies from germline; a read error may be responsible. The chain uses TRBV30 and TRBJ1-5, with no clear D. Looked up from germline, CDR1 is GTSNPN and CDR2 is SVGIG (reference sequence). CDR3 size: 13 residues. CDR3 region: CAWSSESSQPQHF. In nucleotides, the CDR3 is TGTGCCTGGTCGTCGGAGAGCAGTCAGCCCCAGCATTTT. Using reference TRBV30 and TRBJ1-5 for the parts outside the CDR3, the full variable domain is SQTIHQWPATLVQPVGSPLSLECTVEGTSNPNLYWYRQAAGRGLQLLFYSVGIGQISSEVPQNLSASRPQDRQFILSSKKLLLSDSGFYLCAWSSESSQPQHFGDGTRLSIL.

This rearrangement joins TRBV5-1 to TRBJ2-5, with TRBD2 matching 7 bases. Trimming took 4 bases from V and 5 from J; bases not matched to a gene: 8. The germline V gene encodes CDR1 SGHRS and CDR2 YFSETQ. The CDR3 is made up of 14 amino acids. The CDR3 is CASSRGSNGETQYF. The CDR3 nucleotides are TGCGCCAGCAGCCGCGGGAGTAACGGCGAGACCCAGTACTTC.

The chain uses TRBV29-1 and TRBJ2-7; 9 bases align to TRBD1. From germline, CDR1 is SQVTM and CDR2 ANQGSEA. Trimming at V came to 5 bases and at J to 5 bases, leaving 10 bases not matched to a gene. The CDR3 sequence is 14 residues long. The CDR3 here is CSVLTGTGSHEQYF. The CDR3 DNA reads TGCAGCGTTCTGACCGGGACAGGGTCCCACGAGCAGTACTTC.

The CDR3 bases are TGTGCCAGCAGCTCGGGATTAAATGAAGAGACCCAGTACTTC. Protein: CASSSGLNEETQYF. The J gene is TRBJ2-5, the V gene TRBV5-6, with a weak D call TRBD2 (5 bases). The germline gives CDR1 SGHDT, CDR2 YYEEEE. With 3 bases removed from V and 3 bases from J, the gap between germline ends came to 12 bases. This CDR3 comprises 14 residues.

The chain carries TRBV28 and TRBJ2-7; D gene unclear. The V end was cut by 5 bases, the J end by 0 bases, with 14 bases between. Germline CDR1 reads MDHEN; CDR2 reads SYDVKM. This CDR3 is built from 15 residues. The CDR3 protein is CASSAAGYSSYEQYF. The CDR3 DNA reads TGTGCCAGCAGTGCCGCCGGTTATAGCTCCTACGAGCAGTACTTC.

This chain connects TRBV5-1 to TRBJ2-3, with D maybe TRBD2 (6 bases). The V gene lost 4 bases and the J gene lost 6 bases, with 21 bases spanning the gap. The CDR3 has 16 residues. Germline-derived CDR1 and CDR2 are SGHRS and YFSETQ. CDR3 residues: CASSTRGLPLLDTQYF. In DNA, the CDR3 is TGCGCCAGCAGCACCCGTGGACTACCCTTGCTGGATACGCAGTATTTT.

The rearrangement uses TRBV28 and TRBJ2-1; 7 positions match TRBD2. V shed 2 bases and J 8 bases; nucleotides not matched to a gene: 6. CDR1 and CDR2 from the germline V gene are MDHEN and SYDVKM. CDR3 length: 14 amino acids. CDR3: CASSLGGRAYEQFF. The DNA of the CDR3 is TGTGCCAGCAGTTTAGGGGGGAGGGCATATGAGCAGTTCTTC.

This clone was counted a few times. The V gene is TRBV2, the J gene TRBJ2-1; D not resolved. Trimming stripped 2 bases from V and 7 bases from J, with 6 bases between. CDR3 length: 12 amino acids. CDR1 SNHLY and CDR2 FYNNEI come from the germline V gene. The CDR3 sequence is CASSEHRNEQFF. The DNA for the CDR3 is TGTGCCAGCAGTGAACATCGGAATGAGCAGTTCTTC.

The chain couples TRBV28 to TRBJ2-5; D might be TRBD1 (6 bases). This CDR3 has 14 amino acids. V was pared by 2 bases and J by 5 bases, with 12 bases between. Germline CDR1 and CDR2: MDHEN and SYDVKM. The CDR3 DNA follows: TGTGCCAGCAGTTTACCAGGGGTGGGGGAGACCCAGTACTTC. Encoded protein: CASSLPGVGETQYF. Full variable domain (missing parts from reference TRBV28 and TRBJ2-5): DVKVTQSSRYLVKRTGEKVFLECVQDMDHENMFWYRQDPGLGLRLIYFSYDVKMKEKGDIPEGYSVSREKKERFSLILESASTNQTSMYLCASSLPGVGETQYFGPGTRLLVL.

Only a few counts were recorded for this clone. J is TRBJ1-5 and V is TRBV5-6; TRBD1 matches 8 bases. The CDR3 has 13 amino acids. Germline CDR1 SGHDT, CDR2 YYEEEE. The J segment lost 3 bases and the V segment lost 5 bases, leaving 1 base of the junction unmatched. The CDR3 DNA reads TGTGCCAGCAGGGGACAGGACAATCAGCCCCAGCATTTT. Amino acid sequence: CASRGQDNQPQHF.

A single count supports this clone. The rearrangement joins TRBV29-1 to TRBJ2-7; 8 bases map to TRBD2. CDR1 SQVTM and CDR2 ANQGSEA come from the germline V gene. After removal of 6 bases from V and 2 bases from J, the junction contained 6 bases not matched to a gene. This CDR3 has 13 residues. The CDR3 DNA is TGCAGCGTCGAGCGGGAGAACGCCTACGAGCAGTACTTC. Translated: CSVERENAYEQYF.

This chain connects TRBV28 to TRBJ1-5; D is unclear. The CDR3 has 18 amino acids. Per the germline V gene, CDR1 is MDHEN and CDR2 is SYDVKM. The V end lost 1 base, the J end lost 2 bases, and 18 bases lay between the germline ends. DNA of the CDR3: TGTGCCAGCAGTTTATCCCCTTGGGCTCTGGGCGGCAATCAGCCCCAGCATTTT. Its translation: CASSLSPWALGGNQPQHF.

The chain carries TRBV5-6 and TRBJ2-7; no clear D gene. The CDR3 is 12 residues long. V was pared by 4 bases and J by 3 bases, with 8 bases between. Looked up from germline, CDR1 is SGHDT and CDR2 is YYEEEE. The CDR3 DNA sequence: TGTGCCAGCAGCGTAGATTACTACGAGCAGTACTTC. As protein: CASSVDYYEQYF.

The genes are TRBV6-6 and TRBJ2-5, with D perhaps matching TRBD2 (7 bases). Trimming left V 2 bases short and J 5 bases short, with 15 bases between. This CDR3 region has 15 residues. CDR1 and CDR2 (germline): MNHNY, SVGAGI (reference sequence). CDR3 DNA: TGTGCCAGCAGTTACCACGGGGGGCAGGGGGAGACCCAGTACTTC. Protein: CASSYHGGQGETQYF.

The chain employs TRBV9 and TRBJ2-7, with D perhaps TRBD1 (6 bases). V gave up 0 bases and J gave up 2 bases, with 15 bases separating them. The CDR3 covers 16 residues. Germline CDR1 is SGDLS and CDR2 is YYNGEE. The CDR3 bases are TGTGCCAGCAGCGTAGAGGGGGATTGGAGCCCCTACGAGCAGTACTTC. It codes for CASSVEGDWSPYEQYF.

This clone was picked up one time. V usage is TRBV15 and J usage is TRBJ2-6; D gene unclear. CDR1 is LNHNV and CDR2 is YYDKDF in the germline V gene (reference sequence). V was shortened by 5 bases and J by 4 bases, with 9 bases between the two germline ends. The CDR3 consists of 14 residues. The CDR3 is CATSGSRGANVLTF. Written as DNA, the CDR3 is TGTGCCACCAGCGGATCGAGGGGGGCCAACGTCCTGACTTTC.

This clone was seen a few times. The rearrangement links TRBV5-8 to TRBJ2-7; TRBD1 aligns across 7 bases. This CDR3 comprises 15 residues. After removal of 4 bases from V and 1 base from J, the junction contained 8 bases not matched to a gene. The V gene's germline CDR1 is SGHTS and CDR2 YDEGEE. CDR3 amino acids: CASSHDRALSYEQYF. DNA of the CDR3: TGTGCCAGCAGCCACGACAGGGCGCTATCCTACGAGCAGTACTTC.

The chain couples TRBV7-3 to TRBJ1-1; TRBD1 matches 7 bases. CDR1 and CDR2 from the germline V gene are SGHTA and FQGTGA. The V segment lost 1 base and the J segment 4 bases; nucleotides outside the gene matches: 9. The CDR3 runs 16 residues. The CDR3 is CASSLIGPGGLTEAFF. The CDR3 region has the DNA TGTGCCAGCAGCTTAATCGGCCCAGGGGGGCTCACTGAAGCTTTCTTT. Full variable domain (rest looked up from reference TRBV7-3 and TRBJ1-1): GAGVSQTPSNKVTEKGKYVELRCDPISGHTALYWYRQSLGQGPEFLIYFQGTGAADDSGLPNDRFFAVRPEGSVSTLKIQRTERGDSAVYLCASSLIGPGGLTEAFFGQGTRLTVV.